The T cell receptor beta chain under discussion was sequenced for a study of T-cell reconstitution after alpha-beta-depleted transplantation in children. Study-level results: Elevated TCRbeta diversity at day 60 was traced, in some patients, to surviving recipient T cells and thymic progenitors. The origin of alpha-beta T cells about two months after transplant was reportedly several hundred expanded graft clones. Hyperexpanded clones declined; after one year, newly produced T cells mostly supplied diversity.

During its preparation, the TCRbeta library received unique molecular identifiers. TCRdb used MiXCR to reprocess the PCR reads, holding one entry per CDR3 protein. The table lists about 980,000 distinct CDR3 sequences, about 26% of them singletons. Trimming left V 4 bases short and J 4 bases short, with 8 bases between. Germline CDR1 reads SQVTM; CDR2 reads ANQGSEA. CDR3 length: 12 amino acids. Points on this clonotype: Its cognate antigen is unknown.

This clonotype was obtained from a boy in the first two years of life who had a stem cell transplant for SCID, so the T cells may come from the graft donor. V gene TRBV29-1 combines with J gene TRBJ2-1; D remains ambiguous. Sample: PBMCs, mostly from graft donor cells, taken 360 days after TCRalphabeta/CD19-depleted stem cell transplant. CDR3 region: CSVGRIYNEQFF. The CDR3 nucleotides are TGCAGCGTTGGCAGGATATACAATGAGCAGTTCTTC.